This T cell receptor (beta chain) was sequenced during a study of T-cell reconstitution after alpha-beta-depleted transplantation in children. This clonotype was seen many times. Unique molecular identifiers were used to barcode this TCRbeta library. From the PCR reads, TCRdb called clonotypes with MiXCR, one entry per CDR3 protein. The top ten clones hold over 2.5% of a sample with some 240,000 distinct CDR3 sequences, 12% of them seen once. Germline V gene data show CDR1 as SGHVS and CDR2 as FNYEAQ. This CDR3 region has 13 residues. With 3 bases removed from V and 7 bases from J, the gap between germline ends came to 10 bases.

This chain links TRBV7-6 with TRBJ1-5, with unresolved D. Source: PBMCs from the stem cell graft donor, taken from the stem cell graft. This sequence originates from a human donor who donated a stem cell graft to a child with acute lymphoblastic leukemia. CDR3 sequence reads: CASSLTREQPQHF. The DNA for the CDR3 is TGTGCCAGCAGCTTGACCAGAGAGCAGCCCCAGCATTTT.